Listed here are 23 T cell receptor beta chains from one sample, sequenced in a study of blood T cell repertoires in COVID-19. This table comes from immunoSEQ multiplex PCR, and its TCRdb copy is limited to in-frame clones, with some not included. The table records 63,000 or so clones, roughly four fifths of them present only once. Sequencing was performed on peripheral blood. These receptors all come from a human donor in a cohort sampled during active COVID-19.

For the CDR3, the DNA is TGTGCCAGCAGCGTCGGGTATGAGCAGTTCTTC. As protein: CASSVGYEQFF. The chain combines TRBV9 with TRBJ2-1; D gene ambiguous. In germline, CDR1 is SGDLS, CDR2 YYNGEE. V was cut by 2 bases and J by 8 bases, with 5 bases left in between. This CDR3 is built from 11 residues.

The V gene is TRBV5-4, the J gene TRBJ2-1; 8 positions match TRBD2. CDR3 size: 13 residues. Germline trimming cut 2 bases from V and 6 bases from J; bases unmatched to any gene: 1. CDR1 and CDR2 (germline): SGHNT, YYREEE (reference sequence). The CDR3 loop is CASSFTSGNEQFF. Written as DNA, the CDR3 is TGTGCCAGCAGCTTTACTAGCGGCAATGAGCAGTTCTTC. Combining the CDR3 with reference TRBV5-4 and TRBJ2-1 gives the whole variable domain ETGVTQSPTHLIKTRGQQVTLRCSSQSGHNTVSWYQQALGQGPQFIFQYYREEENGRGNFPPRFSGLQFPNYSSELNVNALELDDSALYLCASSFTSGNEQFFGPGTRLTVL.

The genes are TRBV27 and TRBJ1-6, with TRBD1 as a possible D gene (5 bases). Germline CDR1 MNHEY, CDR2 SMNVEV (reference sequence). Trimming cost V 6 bases and J 10 bases, with 13 bases left between them. The CDR3 loop spans 13 amino acids. CDR3 nucleotide sequence: TGTGCCAGCAGGGAGCAGGGCAGGTCACCCCTCCACTTT. Its translation is CASREQGRSPLHF.

The rearrangement joins TRBV15 to TRBJ2-1, with 9 nucleotides matching TRBD2. The CDR3 loop spans 16 amino acids. Germline V gives CDR1 LNHNV, CDR2 YYDKDF (reference sequence). V dropped 3 bases and J dropped 11; count of bases not matched to a gene: 14. CDR3 nucleotide sequence: TGTGCCACCAGCAGGGCCCCCGTGGGTAGCGGGGGAAAGCAGTTCTTC. Its protein is CATSRAPVGSGGKQFF.

J is TRBJ2-7 and V is TRBV10-3; D perhaps matches TRBD1 (5 bases). Germline V gene data show CDR1 as ENHRY and CDR2 as SYGVKD. V lost 8 bases to trimming and J lost 2 bases, with 10 bases between them. This CDR3 has 12 residues. CDR3 in amino acids: CAISSGTYEQYF. CDR3 coding DNA: TGTGCCATCTCTTCAGGGACCTACGAGCAGTACTTC.

The chain combines TRBV18 with TRBJ1-3; D is unresolved. Germline loops: CDR1 KGHSH, CDR2 LQKENI. Between the trimmed V and J ends, which lost 3 bases and 4 bases, there was a span of 10 bases. The CDR3 spans 14 residues. The CDR3: CASSPPRPGNTIYF. CDR3 bases: TGTGCCAGCTCACCTCCGCGTCCCGGAAACACCATATATTTT.

This sequence joins TRBV18 and TRBJ1-4, with D possibly matching TRBD1 (5 bases). The CDR3 runs to 16 residues. V lost 3 bases and J 8 bases, leaving 19 bases between the germline ends. In germline, CDR1 is KGHSH, CDR2 LQKENI. The CDR3 sequence is CASSPTLPGQGEKLFF. Written as DNA, the CDR3 is TGTGCCAGCTCACCGACCTTACCCGGTCAGGGCGAAAAACTGTTTTTT.

The DNA for the CDR3 is TGTGCCAGCAGTTTATCCAGGGTTGGGAATGAAAAACTGTTTTTT. Translation: CASSLSRVGNEKLFF. V usage is TRBV27 and J usage is TRBJ1-4, with D perhaps TRBD1 (5 bases). This CDR3 has 15 residues. The germline V gene has CDR1 MNHEY and CDR2 SMNVEV (reference sequence). V lost 0 bases, J lost 5 bases, and 10 bases lay in between. The whole variable domain, filled in from reference TRBV27 and TRBJ1-4, reads EAQVTQNPRYLITVTGKKLTVTCSQNMNHEYMSWYRQDPGLGLRQIYYSMNVEVTDKGDVPEGYKVSRKEKRNFPLILESPSPNQTSLYFCASSLSRVGNEKLFFGSGTQLSVL.

The rearrangement uses TRBV20-1 and TRBJ1-2; the match to TRBD1 covers 8 bases. This CDR3 contains 10 residues. Germline V gene lookup returns CDR1 DFQATT and CDR2 SNEGSKA (reference sequence). CDR3 bases: TGCAGCGGACAGGGCCGCGGCTACACCTTC. Translating it yields CSGQGRGYTF.

J is TRBJ1-1 and V is TRBV7-6, with D unclear. Per the germline V gene, CDR1 is SGHVS and CDR2 is FNYEAQ. The V end was cut by 5 bases, the J end by 1 base, with 8 bases between. The length of the CDR3 is 13 residues. The CDR3 sequence: CASSLRANTEAFF. As DNA, the CDR3 is TGTGCCAGCAGCCTGAGGGCGAACACTGAAGCTTTCTTT. Variable domain in full (rest from reference TRBV7-6 and TRBJ1-1): GAGVSQSPRYKVTKRGQDVALRCDPISGHVSLYWYRQALGQGPEFLTYFNYEAQQDKSGLPNDRFSAERPEGSISTLTIQRTEQRDSAMYRCASSLRANTEAFFGQGTRLTVV.

The chain is built from TRBV9 and TRBJ1-1; tentatively, D is TRBD1 (5 bases). The ends were cut back, 4 bases at V and 5 bases at J, with 27 bases in the middle. The CDR3 contains 18 residues. Germline lookup yields CDR1 SGDLS and CDR2 YYNGEE. The CDR3 DNA sequence: TGTGCCAGCAGCACACGTAGCGGTTCGGGAGGCGGGGGGACTGAAGCTTTCTTT. Protein product: CASSTRSGSGGGGTEAFF. The entire variable domain, with the rest obtained from reference TRBV9 and TRBJ1-1, is as follows: DSGVTQTPKHLITATGQRVTLRCSPRSGDLSVYWYQQSLDQGLQFLIQYYNGEERAKGNILERFSAQQFPDLHSELNLSSLELGDSALYFCASSTRSGSGGGGTEAFFGQGTRLTVV.

This clone has just a few counts. The chain employs TRBV4-3 and TRBJ1-3; no clear D gene. This CDR3 is 17 amino acids long. Germline-derived CDR1 and CDR2 are LGHNA and YSLEER. Trimming cost V 0 bases and J 0 bases, with 12 bases left between them. The CDR3 here is CASSQELAQNSGNTIYF. Here the CDR3 DNA reads TGCGCCAGCAGCCAAGAATTGGCACAGAACTCTGGAAACACCATATATTTT.

This clone appeared a few times. The V call is TRBV19, the J call TRBJ2-7, with D perhaps matching TRBD1 (6 bases). Germline loops: CDR1 LNHDA, CDR2 SQIVND (reference sequence). The CDR3 spans 18 residues. V was pared by 3 bases and J by 0 bases, with 21 bases between. The CDR3 sequence is CASSIALTGSPTSYEQYF. The DNA for the CDR3 is TGTGCCAGTAGTATTGCCCTAACAGGGTCCCCTACCTCCTACGAGCAGTACTTC.

V and J are TRBV11-2 and TRBJ2-7, with 9 bases identical to TRBD1. The CDR3 loop spans 17 amino acids. With V trimmed by 5 bases and J by 3 bases, 14 bases remained unmatched. Germline loops: CDR1 SGHAT, CDR2 FQNNGV. The chain's CDR3 is CASSPSLGQGTRYEQYF. CDR3 sequence (DNA): TGTGCCAGCAGCCCCTCGTTGGGACAGGGAACGCGCTACGAGCAGTACTTC.

The J gene is TRBJ1-4, the V gene TRBV2; 7 bases are shared with TRBD1. The CDR3 has 14 amino acids. Losses at the gene ends were 5 bases for V and 3 bases for J; bases not matched to a gene: 3. CDR1 and CDR2 (germline): SNHLY, FYNNEI. CDR3 loop: CASSRQGPNEKLFF. The DNA for the CDR3 is TGTGCCAGCAGTAGACAGGGACCTAATGAAAAACTGTTTTTT.

The chain uses TRBV7-9 and TRBJ2-3, with 8 nucleotides matching TRBD2. Germline trimming cut 2 bases from V and 5 bases from J; bases unmatched to any gene: 6. The CDR3 covers 15 residues. CDR1 and CDR2 from the germline V gene are SEHNR and FQNEAQ (reference sequence). DNA for the CDR3: TGTGCCAGCAGCTTAAGCGGGAGCTGGGGAGATACGCAGTATTTT. This sequence encodes CASSLSGSWGDTQYF.

The chain is built from TRBV12-3 or TRBV12-4 and TRBJ1-2; D unclear. CDR3 length: 13 amino acids. The V end was cut by 5 bases, the J end by 0 bases, with 7 bases between. The CDR3 is CASSQSANYGYTF. CDR3 nucleotides: TGTGCCAGCAGTCAGTCAGCTAACTATGGCTACACCTTC.

The gene calls are TRBV6-4 and TRBJ1-1; D is unresolved. The CDR3 contains 13 residues. Germline CDR1 MRHNA, CDR2 SNTAGT. V lost 3 bases to trimming and J lost 1 base, with 6 bases between them. CDR3 sequence reads: CASSEAENTEAFF. The CDR3 nucleotides read TGTGCCAGCAGTGAGGCGGAGAACACTGAAGCTTTCTTT.

The V call is TRBV5-1, the J call TRBJ1-1; D may be TRBD1 (5 bases). The CDR3 is made up of 14 amino acids. Germline V gene sequence: CDR1 SGHRS, CDR2 YFSETQ. V lost 2 bases, J lost 3 bases, and 11 bases lay in between. CDR3 residues: CASSFLVGDTEAFF. Written as DNA, the CDR3 is TGCGCCAGCAGCTTTCTAGTAGGGGACACTGAAGCTTTCTTT. Looking up the rest from reference TRBV5-1 and TRBJ1-1 gives the full variable domain: KAGVTQTPRYLIKTRGQQVTLSCSPISGHRSVSWYQQTPGQGLQFLFEYFSETQRNKGNFPGRFSGRQFSNSRSEMNVSTLELGDSALYLCASSFLVGDTEAFFGQGTRLTVV.

The CDR3 spells CASRLRSFGELFF. For the CDR3, the DNA is TGTGCAAGTCGCCTAAGGAGTTTCGGGGAGCTGTTTTTT. The chain uses TRBV12-2 and TRBJ2-2; TRBD2 is taken as the D call from the table, unchecked against the DNA. TRBV12-2 represents a pseudogene. The CDR3 is made up of 13 amino acids.

The V and J genes are TRBV12-5 and TRBJ1-1; no definite D call. This CDR3 contains 13 residues. Trimming shortened V by 6 bases and J by 3 bases, and 11 bases separated the two germline ends. Germline-derived CDR1 and CDR2 are LGHNT and FRNRAP. DNA for the CDR3: TGTGCTAGTGGCGGAACGGGGTACACTGAAGCTTTCTTT. Its translation is CASGGTGYTEAFF.

The table lists this clone with a count of one. V is TRBV2 and J is TRBJ2-5; D is possibly TRBD1 (5 bases). Trimming shortened V by 7 bases and J by 3 bases, and 15 bases separated the two germline ends. Germline CDR1 is SNHLY and CDR2 is FYNNEI. The CDR3 runs 14 residues. CDR3 sequence: CASIDSPTKETQYF. DNA of the CDR3: TGTGCCAGCATCGACAGCCCAACCAAAGAGACCCAGTACTTC.

The chain is built from TRBV6-6 and TRBJ1-3; TRBD1 might be the D (6 bases). This CDR3 has 15 residues. V was shortened by 2 bases and J by 0 bases, with 8 bases between the two germline ends. CDR1 and CDR2 (germline): MNHNY, SVGAGI (reference sequence). The CDR3 sequence is CASSYIGGSGNTIYF. The CDR3, as DNA: TGTGCCAGCAGTTACATAGGGGGCTCTGGAAACACCATATATTTT.